This TCR beta chain is from a study of human T cells and chemical hapten exposure. The CDR3 length is 13 residues. Trimming removed 7 bases at V and 1 base at J, with 11 bases between. Looked up from germline, CDR1 is MNHEY and CDR2 is SMNVEV (reference sequence). Via MiXCR, TCRdb re-called the RACE reads, giving one row per CDR3 protein. The sample has over 85,000 distinct CDR3 sequences, about 9% seen once. Documented time point: patch test 2, 6 weeks after DPC sensitization. The treatment here: therapeutic diphenylcyclopropenone sensitization with weekly scalp DPC. Extraction of total RNA was performed on unfractionated whole blood.

The rearrangement uses TRBV27 and TRBJ2-7; D remains ambiguous. The receptor's source is a woman in her 40s with alopecia areata. Some clones in this sample may be carry-over from other donors' samples. The sample consisted of whole blood, taken in connection with sensitization to the hapten diphenylcyclopropenone (DPC). The CDR3 sequence is CASIPHNSYEQYF. CDR3 sequence (DNA): TGTGCCAGCATTCCACACAATTCCTACGAGCAGTACTTC.